A selection of T cell receptor beta chains follows, all from one sample in a study of circulating CD8 cells and anti-PD-1 response in melanoma. TCRdb re-called the reads with MiXCR, one entry per CDR3 protein. The sample includes approximately 150 distinct CDR3 sequences, roughly 13% of them seen just once. This specimen consisted of CD8+ T cells from PBMCs, obtained at baseline or after one month of anti-PD-1 therapy (not recorded which). These TCRs come from a human donor with melanoma. Each CDR3 is given with its conserved first and last residue. The order of the fields is V gene, D gene, J gene, clone size, CDR3 DNA, CDR3 protein. The D gene is left open where the match is weak. Size values are once, few and many counts, or a class for expanded clones, and some rows have none.

>TRBV29-1|TRBD1|TRBJ1-3|large
TGCAGCGTTGATGACAGGGGATCTGGAAACACCATATATTTT
CSVDDRGSGNTIYF
>TRBV12-3/TRBV12-4|TRBD2|TRBJ2-2|hyperexpanded
TGTGCCAGCAGTCCCGCCGGGACTAGCGGGGATTACGGGGAGCTGTTTTTT
CASSPAGTSGDYGELFF
>TRBV19|-|TRBJ2-1|large
TGTGCCAGTAGTAGTAGCGGTAGCTCCTACAATGAGCAGTTCTTC
CASSSSGSSYNEQFF
>TRBV7-2|-|TRBJ1-1|large
TGTGCCAGCAGCTCCATTGTGATGGGGAACACTGAAGCTTTCTTT
CASSSIVMGNTEAFF
>TRBV27|-|TRBJ2-2|-
TGTGCCAGCAGTTTACACTTGAACACAGGGGAGCTGTTTTTT
CASSLHLNTGELFF
>TRBV19|-|TRBJ1-5|medium-sized
TGTGCCAGTAGTATGGGGACTGTCAGTCAGCCCCAGCATTTT
CASSMGTVSQPQHF
>TRBV21-1|-|TRBJ1-6|large
TGTGCCAGCAGCAAAGCAGGAAGAGCGGAAGGAGACAGGGGCCGTAAGCACTGCAATTCACCCCTCCACTTT
CASSKAGRAEGDRGRKHCNSPLHF
>TRBV2|TRBD2|TRBJ2-3|large
TGTGCCAGCAGACCGGGGGGGCTACGCACAGATACGCAGTATTTT
CASRPGGLRTDTQYF
>TRBV27|TRBD1|TRBJ1-2|large
TGTGCCAGCAGCCACCGGGACAGCACTAACTATGGCTACACCTTC
CASSHRDSTNYGYTF
>TRBV28|-|TRBJ2-1|medium-sized
TGTGCCAGCAGTTTTGAAGGGGGCTACAATGAGCAGTTCTTC
CASSFEGGYNEQFF
>TRBV12-5|-|TRBJ2-2|hyperexpanded
TGTGCTAGTGCCTACGGTTTGACCGGGGAGCTGTTTTTT
CASAYGLTGELFF
>TRBV19|-|TRBJ2-1|large
TGTGCCAGTAGTGCAGGGGGGGGCGCTTACAATGAGCAGTTCTTC
CASSAGGGAYNEQFF
>TRBV19|TRBD2|TRBJ2-3|large
TGTGCCAGTAGTATAGTCTATTCGGGGGGGCCGTCAGATACGCAGTATTTT
CASSIVYSGGPSDTQYF
>TRBV6-2/TRBV6-3|-|TRBJ2-5|large
TGTGCCAGCAGTCCCCCTATGAGGGCCGATGGGGAGACCCAGTACTTC
CASSPPMRADGETQYF
>TRBV30|TRBD2|TRBJ2-1|medium-sized
TGTGCCTGGAGTGAACTAGCGGGATACAATGAGCAGTTCTTC
CAWSELAGYNEQFF
>TRBV19|TRBD2|TRBJ2-3|-
TGTGCCAGTAGTATAGACTGTTCGGGGGGGCCGTCAGATACGCGGTATTTT
CASSIDCSGGPSDTRYF